A single sample gave rise to the 18 T cell receptor beta chains below, sequenced in a study of blood T cell repertoires in COVID-19. Here immunoSEQ multiplex PCR was the method, and the copy in TCRdb shows in-frame clones only, minus some. Among 130,000 to 150,000 clones listed, approximately 83% were seen once. Sequenced input: peripheral blood. The receptors come from a woman between 55 and 75 years old with COVID-19, enrolled during active disease.

V is TRBV12-5 and J is TRBJ2-2; 10 bases agree with TRBD1. Germline-derived CDR1 and CDR2 are LGHNT and FRNRAP. V was pared by 7 bases and J by 5 bases, with 7 bases of the junction left unmatched. The CDR3 runs to 15 residues. The CDR3 DNA follows: TGTGCTAGTGCCACGGACAGGGGGTGGACCGGGGAGCTGTTTTTT. This gives the protein CASATDRGWTGELFF. Looking up the rest from reference TRBV12-5 and TRBJ2-2 gives the full variable domain: DARVTQTPRHKVTEMGQEVTMRCQPILGHNTVFWYRQTMMQGLELLAYFRNRAPLDDSGMPKDRFSAEMPDATLATLKIQPSEPRDSAVYFCASATDRGWTGELFFGEGSRLTVL.

The chain couples TRBV6-6 to TRBJ1-2; TRBD1 matches 12 bases. V shed 5 bases and J 11 bases; nucleotides not matched to a gene: 15. Per germline, CDR1 MNHNY and CDR2 SVGAGI (reference sequence). This CDR3 has 16 residues. The CDR3 DNA follows: TGTGCCAGCAGTCAGGGGACAGGGGGCCCCTCGGGGGATTACACCTTC. This sequence encodes CASSQGTGGPSGDYTF.

The chain joins TRBV6-1 to TRBJ2-1, with 11 bases identical to TRBD2. The CDR3 is 15 amino acids. V gave up 3 bases and J gave up 7 bases; unmatched junction bases: 5. Germline V gene sequence: CDR1 MNHNS, CDR2 SASEGT. The CDR3 DNA follows: TGTGCCAGCAGTGAGCCGGGACTAGCGGAAAATGAGCAGTTCTTC. Residues: CASSEPGLAENEQFF.

The rearrangement joins TRBV6-6 to TRBJ2-1, with D possibly matching TRBD1 (6 bases). V lost 6 bases and J lost 8, with 20 bases in between. Germline loops: CDR1 MNHNY, CDR2 SVGAGI (reference sequence). The CDR3 loop spans 15 amino acids. CDR3 region: CASRPQGLFKDEQFF. The CDR3 nucleotides read TGTGCCAGCAGACCCCAGGGGCTCTTTAAAGATGAGCAGTTCTTC.

This clone was seen once. This chain joins TRBV30 and TRBJ1-2, with TRBD1 as a possible D gene (5 bases). Germline-derived CDR1 and CDR2 are GTSNPN and SVGIG (reference sequence). The ends were cut back, 1 base at V and 7 bases at J, with 13 bases in the middle. This CDR3 has 13 residues. The CDR3 protein is CAWSGTRAGGYTF. CDR3 nucleotide sequence: TGTGCCTGGAGTGGGACCAGGGCCGGTGGCTACACCTTC.

The V gene is TRBV9, the J gene TRBJ2-5, with a tentative D call TRBD2 (6 bases). V lost 5 bases to trimming and J lost 4 bases, with 9 bases between them. Germline values: CDR1 SGDLS, CDR2 YYNGEE. There are 12 residues in the CDR3. In nucleotides, the CDR3 is TGTGCCAGCAGGGGAGGTGGAGAGACCCAGTACTTC. Its translation: CASRGGGETQYF.

The V gene is TRBV5-4, the J gene TRBJ1-2; D not resolved. Germline V lookup: CDR1 SGHNT, CDR2 YYREEE (reference sequence). V was pared by 0 bases and J by 4 bases, with 13 bases between. CDR3 length equals 15 residues. CDR3 region: CASSLGSGRAYGYTF. Written as DNA, the CDR3 is TGTGCCAGCAGCTTGGGCTCCGGGAGAGCCTATGGCTACACCTTC.

The chain joins TRBV5-1 to TRBJ1-4; D might be TRBD1 (5 bases). CDR3 length: 13 amino acids. Trimming removed 7 bases from V and 8 bases from J, with 15 bases in between. Germline V gene data show CDR1 as SGHRS and CDR2 as YFSETQ. CDR3 region: CASGTGMGEKLFF. CDR3 coding DNA: TGCGCCAGCGGAACAGGAATGGGAGAAAAACTGTTTTTT.

The rearrangement joins TRBV3-1 (or the pseudogene TRBV3-2) to TRBJ1-6; a possible D gene is TRBD1 (6 bases). Germline lookup yields CDR1 LGHDT and CDR2 YNNKEL (reference sequence). The CDR3 is 14 residues long. The V end was cut by 1 base, the J end by 7 bases, with 8 bases between. CDR3 loop: CASSQGTENSPLHF. DNA for the CDR3: TGTGCCAGCAGCCAAGGGACAGAAAATTCACCCCTCCACTTT.

V gene TRBV5-1 combines with J gene TRBJ2-3; D possibly corresponds to TRBD2 (6 bases). CDR1 is SGHRS, CDR2 YFSETQ, per germline. Trimming shortened V by 4 bases and J by 0 bases, and 12 bases separated the two germline ends. This CDR3 spans 15 amino acids. CDR3 residues: CASSGTGTSTDTQYF. The CDR3 DNA reads TGCGCCAGCAGCGGGACCGGGACTAGCACAGATACGCAGTATTTT.

The chain links TRBV5-4 to TRBJ2-1; 7 bases fit TRBD1. From germline, CDR1 is SGHNT and CDR2 YYREEE (reference sequence). After removal of 0 bases from V and 15 bases from J, the junction contained 6 bases not matched to a gene. The CDR3 extends over 12 amino acids. CDR3 DNA sequence: TGTGCCAGCAGCTTGGCCTGGACAGGTTGGTTCTTC. Protein sequence: CASSLAWTGWFF. The full variable domain, in which reference TRBV5-4 and TRBJ2-1 provide the parts outside the CDR3, is ETGVTQSPTHLIKTRGQQVTLRCSSQSGHNTVSWYQQALGQGPQFIFQYYREEENGRGNFPPRFSGLQFPNYSSELNVNALELDDSALYLCASSLAWTGWFFGPGTRLTVL.

This chain links TRBV12-3 or TRBV12-4 with TRBJ1-2; D uncertain. The CDR3 runs 12 residues. V lost 2 bases and J 7 bases, leaving 8 bases between the germline ends. CDR3 region: CASSLLVSGYTF. CDR3 DNA sequence: TGTGCCAGCAGTTTATTGGTCAGTGGCTACACCTTC.

This chain connects TRBV19 to TRBJ1-6, with D tentatively TRBD1 (6 bases). V shed 8 bases and J shed 10 bases, with 24 bases lying between them. Per the germline V gene, CDR1 is LNHDA and CDR2 is SQIVND (reference sequence). CDR3 size: 16 residues. CDR3 region: CASGTGTPLGRSPLHF. CDR3 nucleotide sequence: TGTGCCAGTGGAACCGGGACACCCCTTGGGAGATCACCCCTCCACTTT.

This chain joins TRBV27 and TRBJ1-4; the D gene is possibly TRBD1 (5 bases). CDR1 is MNHEY, CDR2 SMNVEV, per germline (reference sequence). The CDR3 runs 17 residues. The ends were cut back, 2 bases at V and 0 bases at J, with 13 bases in the middle. In nucleotides, the CDR3 is TGTGCCAGCAGTTTAGTTAGGGGAAGGGCAACTAATGAAAAACTGTTTTTT. It yields the protein CASSLVRGRATNEKLFF.

This sequence joins TRBV10-1 and TRBJ2-2; D is possibly TRBD1 (7 bases). This CDR3 contains 14 residues. Germline V CDR1 and CDR2: WNHNN, SYGVQD (reference sequence). With 8 bases removed from V and 1 base from J, the gap between germline ends came to 11 bases. CDR3 nucleotides: TGCGCCAGCTCAGGGGGGCTGAACACCGGGGAGCTGTTTTTT. Amino acid sequence: CASSGGLNTGELFF.

The chain has TRBV27 and TRBJ2-7, with a possible D match to TRBD2 (6 bases). The V gene lost 4 bases and the J gene lost 6 bases, with 16 bases spanning the gap. The CDR3 loop spans 14 amino acids. Germline V gives CDR1 MNHEY, CDR2 SMNVEV (reference sequence). The CDR3 DNA follows: TGTGCCAGCAGTTCGGGACTCTTATTCTCCGAGCAGTACTTC. Translated, it gives CASSSGLLFSEQYF.

V and J are TRBV7-2 and TRBJ1-5; D might be TRBD1 (5 bases). This CDR3 has 15 amino acids. V was trimmed by 3 bases and J by 0 bases, leaving 9 bases between them. CDR1 is SGHTA, CDR2 FQGNSA, per germline. CDR3 sequence reads: CASSFQGYSNQPQHF. The CDR3 DNA reads TGTGCCAGCAGCTTTCAGGGATATAGCAATCAGCCCCAGCATTTT.

The chain uses TRBV4-3 and TRBJ1-6; the match to TRBD1 covers 10 bases. The germline V gene encodes CDR1 LGHNA and CDR2 YSLEER. The CDR3 covers 17 residues. V was pared by 4 bases and J by 4 bases, with 7 bases of the junction left unmatched. CDR3 amino acids: CASSPGQGTSYNSPLHF. As DNA, the CDR3 is TGCGCCAGCAGCCCGGGACAGGGGACGTCTTATAATTCACCCCTCCACTTT.